This T cell receptor beta chain derives from a study of blood T cell repertoires in COVID-19. The wider study: The samples span acute and convalescent COVID-19 from the United States, Italy and Spain. Nucleic acid was either cDNA or gDNA, and it came from T cells, B-cell-depleted T cells, or PBMCs.

The CDR3 is made up of 15 amino acids. Germline V lookup: CDR1 MGHDK, CDR2 SYGVNS. With V trimmed by 5 bases and J by 3 bases, 8 bases remained unmatched. Authors' data handling: Reference gene primer amplification yielded estimated nucleated cell counts. TCRdb's copy holds only in-frame clones and misses some; the assay was immunoSEQ multiplex PCR. V and J calls plus clone size are reproduced from that table; the DNA served to infer D and trimming. The repertoire holds 150,000 or so clones, about 85% seen once, with around 5% in the top ten. The gene calls are TRBV25-1 and TRBJ2-5; 8 nucleotides line up with TRBD2. Sequenced material: peripheral blood. The TCR originated in a woman aged 70-85 years with COVID-19, enrolled during active disease. CDR3 bases: TGTGCCAGCAGTCTGGGTAGCGGGGCCGAAGAGACCCAGTACTTC. It is translated as CASSLGSGAEETQYF. Combining the CDR3 with reference TRBV25-1 and TRBJ2-5 gives the whole variable domain EADIYQTPRYLVIGTGKKITLECSQTMGHDKMYWYQQDPGMELHLIHYSYGVNSTEKGDLSSESTVSRIRTEHFPLTLESARPSHTSQYLCASSLGSGAEETQYFGPGTRLLVL.